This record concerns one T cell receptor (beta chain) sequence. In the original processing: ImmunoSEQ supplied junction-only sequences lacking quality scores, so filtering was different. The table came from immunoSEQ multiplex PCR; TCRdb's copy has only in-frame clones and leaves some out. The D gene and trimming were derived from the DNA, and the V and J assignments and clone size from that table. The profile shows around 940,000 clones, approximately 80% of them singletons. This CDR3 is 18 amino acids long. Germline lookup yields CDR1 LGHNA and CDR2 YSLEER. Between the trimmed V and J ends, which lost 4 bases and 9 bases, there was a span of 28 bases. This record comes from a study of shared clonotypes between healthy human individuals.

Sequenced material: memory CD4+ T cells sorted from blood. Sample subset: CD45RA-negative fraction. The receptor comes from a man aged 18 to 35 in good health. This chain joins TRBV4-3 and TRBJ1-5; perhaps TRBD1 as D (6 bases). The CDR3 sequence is CASSRRVNQDSRPGPQHF. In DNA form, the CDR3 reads TGCGCCAGCAGCCGAAGAGTTAATCAGGACAGTCGTCCTGGGCCCCAGCATTTT.